This T cell receptor beta chain was captured in a study of technical replicates of blood from several donors. Only in-frame clones appear in the TCRdb table, and some are missing; sequencing was by immunoSEQ multiplex PCR. The data contain tens of thousands of clones, 94% of them seen just once; the ten biggest clones take up about 0.4%. V gave up 5 bases and J gave up 7 bases; unmatched junction bases: 10. The germline V gene has CDR1 SGHTA and CDR2 FQGNSA. The CDR3 totals 16 residues. The chain couples TRBV7-2 to TRBJ2-7; 14 bases are a match to TRBD2. The sample comprised T cells isolated from PBMCs. This receptor was taken from a human donor in good health. In DNA, the CDR3 is TGTGCCAGCAGCCCGGGACTAGCGGGAGTGGCCTGGGAGCAGTACTTC. The encoded protein is CASSPGLAGVAWEQYF.